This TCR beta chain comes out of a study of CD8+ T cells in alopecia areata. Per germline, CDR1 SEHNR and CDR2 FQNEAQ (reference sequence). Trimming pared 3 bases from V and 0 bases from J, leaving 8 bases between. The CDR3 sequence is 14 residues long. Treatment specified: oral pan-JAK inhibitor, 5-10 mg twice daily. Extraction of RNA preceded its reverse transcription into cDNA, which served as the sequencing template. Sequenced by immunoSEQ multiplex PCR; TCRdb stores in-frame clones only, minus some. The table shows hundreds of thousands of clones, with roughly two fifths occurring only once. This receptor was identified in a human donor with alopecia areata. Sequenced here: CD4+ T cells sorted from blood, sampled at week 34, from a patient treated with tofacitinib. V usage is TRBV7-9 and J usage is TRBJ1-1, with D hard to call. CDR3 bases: TGTGCCAGCAGCTTCTCTGGCCTGAACACTGAAGCTTTCTTT. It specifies CASSFSGLNTEAFF.